Listed below are T cell receptor beta chains from one sample, sequenced in a study of blood T cell repertoires in COVID-19. TCRdb's copy holds only in-frame clones and misses some; the assay was immunoSEQ multiplex PCR. The sample holds 150,000 to 200,000 clones, less than 90% seen once. Sequenced sample: peripheral blood. Receptor source: a woman in her 70s with COVID-19, enrolled during active disease. Each CDR3 is given with its conserved first and last residue. Each record gives: clone size, J gene, V gene, D gene, CDR3 protein, CDR3 DNA. D genes are given only for firm matches. Clone size is given for some rows only: seen once, a few or many times, or a class if the clone is expanded.

clone size: -; J gene: TRBJ1-5; V gene: TRBV19; D gene: -; CDR3 protein: CASSIVGQNNQPQHF; CDR3 DNA: TGTGCCAGTAGTATAGTAGGACAGAACAATCAGCCCCAGCATTTT
clone size: few; J gene: TRBJ1-1; V gene: TRBV6-2/TRBV6-3; D gene: -; CDR3 protein: CASSLDSDTEAFF; CDR3 DNA: TGTGCCAGCAGCTTGGACAGCGACACTGAAGCTTTCTTT
clone size: -; J gene: TRBJ2-7; V gene: TRBV11-2; D gene: TRBD1; CDR3 protein: CASSLDLGTGYEQYF; CDR3 DNA: TGTGCCAGCAGCTTAGATCTTGGGACAGGCTACGAGCAGTACTTC
clone size: -; J gene: TRBJ2-5; V gene: TRBV4-1; D gene: TRBD2; CDR3 protein: CASSQDGTSYETQYF; CDR3 DNA: TGCGCCAGCAGCCAAGATGGGACTAGCTATGAGACCCAGTACTTC
clone size: -; J gene: TRBJ2-1; V gene: TRBV23-1; D gene: TRBD1; CDR3 protein: CASSQCRGILYNEQFF; CDR3 DNA: TGCGCCAGCAGTCAGTGCAGGGGGATCCTATACAATGAGCAGTTCTTC
clone size: -; J gene: TRBJ1-1; V gene: TRBV5-5; D gene: -; CDR3 protein: CASSWSQLNTEAFF; CDR3 DNA: TGTGCCAGCAGCTGGAGCCAATTGAACACTGAAGCTTTCTTT
clone size: -; J gene: TRBJ2-1; V gene: TRBV4-2; D gene: TRBD2; CDR3 protein: CASSPLEGTRGEQFF; CDR3 DNA: TGTGCCAGCAGCCCACTAGAGGGGACTAGGGGCGAGCAGTTCTTC
clone size: -; J gene: TRBJ1-2; V gene: TRBV6-1; D gene: TRBD1; CDR3 protein: CASSESTGEYGYTF; CDR3 DNA: TGTGCCAGCAGTGAAAGCACAGGGGAGTATGGCTACACCTTC
clone size: once; J gene: TRBJ2-2; V gene: TRBV5-1; D gene: -; CDR3 protein: CASSSLADTGELFF; CDR3 DNA: TGCGCCAGCAGCTCTCTAGCAGACACCGGGGAGCTGTTTTTT
clone size: -; J gene: TRBJ1-5; V gene: TRBV19; D gene: -; CDR3 protein: CASSILQPNNQPQHF; CDR3 DNA: TGTGCCAGTAGTATATTACAGCCTAACAATCAGCCCCAGCATTTT
clone size: -; J gene: TRBJ2-1; V gene: TRBV5-6; D gene: -; CDR3 protein: CASEGASYNEQFF; CDR3 DNA: TGTGCCAGCGAAGGGGCCTCCTACAATGAGCAGTTCTTC
clone size: -; J gene: TRBJ1-2; V gene: TRBV11-2; D gene: -; CDR3 protein: CASSLDRGDGYTF; CDR3 DNA: TGTGCCAGCAGCTTAGATCGGGGGGATGGCTACACCTTC
clone size: -; J gene: TRBJ2-1; V gene: TRBV14; D gene: TRBD2; CDR3 protein: CASSQGLASQFF; CDR3 DNA: TGTGCCAGCAGCCAAGGACTAGCCAGCCAGTTCTTC
clone size: -; J gene: TRBJ2-2; V gene: TRBV19; D gene: TRBD2; CDR3 protein: CASRPHGTITGELFF; CDR3 DNA: TGTGCCAGTAGACCACACGGGACTATCACCGGGGAGCTGTTTTTT
clone size: -; J gene: TRBJ2-7; V gene: TRBV14; D gene: -; CDR3 protein: CASSQSSGYEQYF; CDR3 DNA: TGTGCCAGCAGCCAATCTAGTGGCTACGAGCAGTACTTC
clone size: -; J gene: TRBJ1-3; V gene: TRBV19; D gene: -; CDR3 protein: CASQFLSGAQGNTIYF; CDR3 DNA: TGTGCCAGCCAGTTTCTTTCAGGGGCACAAGGAAACACCATATATTTT
clone size: -; J gene: TRBJ2-5; V gene: TRBV3-1/TRBV3-2; D gene: -; CDR3 protein: CASSQDERAQETQYF; CDR3 DNA: TGTGCCAGCAGCCAAGATGAGCGGGCCCAAGAGACCCAGTACTTC
clone size: -; J gene: TRBJ1-6; V gene: TRBV11-2; D gene: -; CDR3 protein: CASSYRDFGSPLHF; CDR3 DNA: TGTGCCAGCAGCTACAGGGATTTTGGTTCACCCCTCCACTTT
clone size: -; J gene: TRBJ2-1; V gene: TRBV7-2; D gene: -; CDR3 protein: CASRDRSSYNEQFF; CDR3 DNA: TGTGCCAGCAGAGACCGGAGCTCCTACAATGAGCAGTTCTTC
clone size: -; J gene: TRBJ2-7; V gene: TRBV19; D gene: -; CDR3 protein: CASSILLDSSYEQYF; CDR3 DNA: TGTGCCAGTAGTATCCTCCTGGACAGCTCCTACGAGCAGTACTTC
clone size: -; J gene: TRBJ1-2; V gene: TRBV19; D gene: TRBD1; CDR3 protein: CASSTQGANYGYTF; CDR3 DNA: TGTGCCAGTAGTACACAGGGGGCTAACTATGGCTACACCTTC
clone size: -; J gene: TRBJ2-5; V gene: TRBV27; D gene: -; CDR3 protein: CASSPGDRETQYF; CDR3 DNA: TGTGCCAGCAGCCCAGGGGATAGGGAGACCCAGTACTTC
clone size: once; J gene: TRBJ1-5; V gene: TRBV7-9; D gene: -; CDR3 protein: CASSSPGTNQPQHF; CDR3 DNA: TGTGCCAGCAGCTCCCCGGGGACAAATCAGCCCCAGCATTTT
clone size: -; J gene: TRBJ1-3; V gene: TRBV12-5; D gene: TRBD1; CDR3 protein: CASGLDAGGSGNTIYF; CDR3 DNA: TGTGCTAGTGGTTTGGACGCAGGGGGCTCTGGAAACACCATATATTTT
clone size: -; J gene: TRBJ2-1; V gene: TRBV18; D gene: -; CDR3 protein: CASSPRSIRGSRASEQFF; CDR3 DNA: TGTGCCAGCTCACCCCGATCTATTCGGGGGTCCCGGGCAAGCGAGCAGTTCTTC
clone size: -; J gene: TRBJ2-5; V gene: TRBV29-1; D gene: TRBD1; CDR3 protein: CSVVPGTGPHQETQYF; CDR3 DNA: TGCAGCGTTGTCCCCGGGACAGGGCCTCACCAAGAGACCCAGTACTTC
clone size: -; J gene: TRBJ2-1; V gene: TRBV27; D gene: -; CDR3 protein: CATSGVRGRKQFF; CDR3 DNA: TGTGCCACTTCGGGCGTGCGGGGTAGAAAGCAGTTCTTC
clone size: -; J gene: TRBJ1-1; V gene: TRBV6-9; D gene: TRBD1; CDR3 protein: CASSPFTGGYTEAFF; CDR3 DNA: TGTGCCAGCAGCCCCTTTACAGGGGGCTACACTGAAGCTTTCTTT
clone size: once; J gene: TRBJ2-1; V gene: TRBV5-1; D gene: TRBD2; CDR3 protein: CASSSPGTSGGHEQFF; CDR3 DNA: TGCGCCAGCAGCTCTCCCGGGACTAGCGGGGGGCATGAGCAGTTCTTC
clone size: once; J gene: TRBJ2-2; V gene: TRBV5-1; D gene: TRBD1; CDR3 protein: CASERGTGGWTGELFF; CDR3 DNA: TGCGCCAGCGAACGGGGAACAGGGGGTTGGACCGGGGAGCTGTTTTTT
clone size: -; J gene: TRBJ2-5; V gene: TRBV30; D gene: TRBD1; CDR3 protein: CAWRGQGWRETQYF; CDR3 DNA: TGTGCCTGGAGGGGACAGGGATGGCGGGAGACCCAGTACTTC
clone size: -; J gene: TRBJ1-2; V gene: TRBV25-1; D gene: -; CDR3 protein: CASSEYRTAYYGYTF; CDR3 DNA: TGTGCCAGCAGTGAATATAGGACAGCCTACTATGGCTACACCTTC
clone size: -; J gene: TRBJ2-3; V gene: TRBV11-2; D gene: -; CDR3 protein: CASSLIVADTQYF; CDR3 DNA: TGTGCCAGCAGCTTAATAGTGGCAGATACGCAGTATTTT
clone size: few; J gene: TRBJ2-3; V gene: TRBV4-1; D gene: TRBD2; CDR3 protein: CASSQDIVGTSGTDTQYF; CDR3 DNA: TGCGCCAGCAGCCAAGATATCGTCGGGACTAGCGGCACAGATACGCAGTATTTT
clone size: -; J gene: TRBJ1-3; V gene: TRBV7-2; D gene: -; CDR3 protein: CATGISGNTIYF; CDR3 DNA: TGTGCCACAGGGATCTCTGGAAACACCATATATTTT
clone size: once; J gene: TRBJ1-2; V gene: TRBV28; D gene: -; CDR3 protein: CASSLGREQDYGYTF; CDR3 DNA: TGTGCCAGCAGTCTGGGACGGGAGCAGGACTATGGCTACACCTTC
clone size: -; J gene: TRBJ2-7; V gene: TRBV2; D gene: TRBD1; CDR3 protein: CASGQGYEQYF; CDR3 DNA: TGTGCCAGCGGACAGGGATACGAGCAGTACTTC
clone size: -; J gene: TRBJ1-6; V gene: TRBV5-1; D gene: -; CDR3 protein: CASSLAGGSYNSPLHF; CDR3 DNA: TGCGCCAGCAGCTTGGCCGGGGGATCTTATAATTCACCCCTCCACTTT
clone size: -; J gene: TRBJ2-7; V gene: TRBV11-3; D gene: TRBD1; CDR3 protein: CASSLGTGGYEQYF; CDR3 DNA: TGTGCCAGCAGCTTGGGGACAGGGGGCTACGAGCAGTACTTC
clone size: -; J gene: TRBJ2-1; V gene: TRBV5-1; D gene: -; CDR3 protein: CASSLVLAGAYYNEQFF; CDR3 DNA: TGCGCCAGCAGCTTGGTCCTAGCTGGAGCCTACTACAATGAGCAGTTCTTC
clone size: -; J gene: TRBJ1-2; V gene: TRBV19; D gene: -; CDR3 protein: CASSEQNYGYTF; CDR3 DNA: TGTGCCAGTAGCGAACAGAACTATGGCTACACCTTC
clone size: -; J gene: TRBJ2-7; V gene: TRBV5-1; D gene: -; CDR3 protein: CASSLLSEEQYF; CDR3 DNA: TGCGCCAGCAGCTTACTATCCGAAGAGCAGTACTTC
clone size: -; J gene: TRBJ2-3; V gene: TRBV28; D gene: -; CDR3 protein: CASSPGSLQDTQYF; CDR3 DNA: TGTGCCAGCAGTCCGGGGAGCCTGCAGGATACGCAGTATTTT
clone size: -; J gene: TRBJ1-1; V gene: TRBV5-1; D gene: -; CDR3 protein: CASSLEGISGNTEAFF; CDR3 DNA: TGCGCCAGCAGCTTAGAGGGAATCAGTGGGAACACTGAAGCTTTCTTT
clone size: -; J gene: TRBJ2-7; V gene: TRBV28; D gene: TRBD2; CDR3 protein: CATVITRAGGPGGQYF; CDR3 DNA: TGTGCCACCGTAATCACCAGAGCGGGAGGGCCTGGTGGGCAGTACTTC
clone size: -; J gene: TRBJ1-2; V gene: TRBV3-1/TRBV3-2; D gene: TRBD1; CDR3 protein: CASSHTTGGYYGYTF; CDR3 DNA: TGTGCCAGCAGCCACACGACAGGGGGTTACTATGGCTACACCTTC